This TCR beta chain emerged from a study of T cell repertoires in cytomegalovirus infection. This clonotype has a count of ten or more. Its target is not known. CDR1 is SGHVS and CDR2 is FNYEAQ in the germline V gene. J was trimmed by 5 bases and V by 3 bases; bases with no gene match: 7. This CDR3 is 16 amino acids long. TCRdb recomputed calls from the reads with MiXCR, one row per CDR3 protein. Among about 890,000 distinct CDR3 sequences listed, less than 35% were seen once. V and J are TRBV7-6 and TRBJ2-5, with 12 bases aligning to TRBD2. The input for sequencing was cultured CD8+ T cells from PBMCs, taken from culture after CMV antigen stimulation. This TCR was sampled from a human donor in good health (CMV status not recorded). Some clones in this sample may be carry-over from other donors' samples. As DNA, the CDR3 is TGTGCCAGCAGCTTGCTAGCGGGGGGGCGCTCGGAGACCCAGTACTTC. This encodes CASSLLAGGRSETQYF.